The 3 T cell receptor beta chains reported below all come from one sample, sequenced in a study of preoperative IRX-2 immunotherapy in early breast cancer. Treatment meaning: preoperative locoregional IRX-2 cytokine immunotherapy. TCRdb's table, derived via immunoSEQ multiplex PCR, lists solely in-frame clones and lacks some. Altogether about 98,000 clones are present, roughly 89% being singletons, with the ten largest covering roughly 2%. Sequenced material: tumor tissue, taken after IRX-2 immunotherapy. These receptors all stem from a human donor with breast cancer.

J is TRBJ2-2 and V is TRBV28; TRBD1 aligns across 8 bases. Trimming removed 8 bases from V and 4 bases from J; junction bases left unmatched: 12. There are 16 residues in the CDR3. Germline V gives CDR1 MDHEN, CDR2 SYDVKM. In DNA, the CDR3 is TGTGCCAGCTCGCAAGAAACAGGGGGTGGCACCGGGGAGCTGTTTTTT. Its protein is CASSQETGGGTGELFF.

In its sample, this clone was seen once. The rearrangement joins TRBV18 to TRBJ2-7, with D possibly matching TRBD2 (6 bases). Looked up from germline, CDR1 is KGHSH and CDR2 is LQKENI. The V gene lost 0 bases and the J gene lost 1 base, with 10 bases spanning the gap. The CDR3 spans 15 residues. CDR3 in amino acids: CASSPPLAVSYEQYF. CDR3 bases: TGTGCCAGCTCACCACCCTTAGCGGTTTCCTACGAGCAGTACTTC.

The chain has TRBV28 and TRBJ2-7, with D tentatively TRBD1 or TRBD2 (5 bases each). The CDR3 is 15 amino acids. Trimming took 5 bases from V and 5 from J, leaving 19 bases between them. The germline CDR1 and CDR2 sequences are MDHEN and SYDVKM. The CDR3 DNA reads as TGTGCCAGCAGTCCGTGGGCAGGTGGGGACCACGAGCAGTACTTC. Translated: CASSPWAGGDHEQYF.